A single sample gave rise to the 25 T cell receptor beta chains below, sequenced in a study of blood T cell repertoires in COVID-19. Some clones are missing from TCRdb's copy, which holds only in-frame ones; the method was immunoSEQ multiplex PCR. The sample includes approximately 80,000 clones, roughly four fifths seen only once; the top ten take about 9.4%. The sequenced sample consisted of peripheral blood. Receptor source: a man in his sixties with acute or convalescent COVID-19.

This chain connects TRBV5-1 to TRBJ2-3; a possible D gene is TRBD2 (7 bases). CDR1 is SGHRS and CDR2 is YFSETQ in the germline V gene. This CDR3 has 15 residues. Trimming pared 4 bases from V and 1 base from J, leaving 13 bases between. In nucleotides, the CDR3 is TGCGCCAGCAGCGTCGGGGGGCCGCGCACAGATACGCAGTATTTT. It codes for CASSVGGPRTDTQYF.

This sequence joins TRBV4-3 and TRBJ2-5; D perhaps matches TRBD2 (5 bases). This CDR3 has 14 amino acids. The germline gives CDR1 LGHNA, CDR2 YSLEER. Trimming took off 4 bases at V and 4 bases at J, with 13 bases between the two ends. CDR3: CASSLGSGRETQYF. In DNA form, the CDR3 reads TGCGCCAGCAGCCTGGGGAGTGGGAGAGAGACCCAGTACTTC.

The chain is built from TRBV5-1 and TRBJ1-1, with 8 nucleotides matching TRBD1. Germline V CDR1 and CDR2: SGHRS, YFSETQ. This CDR3 is built from 14 residues. V shed 4 bases and J 1 base; nucleotides not matched to a gene: 3. CDR3 DNA sequence: TGCGCCAGCAGCCCGGGACAGGAGAACACTGAAGCTTTCTTT. As protein: CASSPGQENTEAFF.

The chain couples TRBV2 to TRBJ1-2; possible D gene TRBD1, 6 bases. The CDR3 contains 12 residues. CDR1 is SNHLY and CDR2 is FYNNEI in the germline V gene. Deletions cut 6 bases from V and 4 bases from J, with 9 bases between. CDR3 bases: TGTGCCAGCAGCCCACAGGGCTATGGCTACACCTTC. Encoded protein: CASSPQGYGYTF.

The chain uses TRBV5-1 and TRBJ2-7, with a tentative D call TRBD2 (6 bases). The V end was cut by 3 bases, the J end by 2 bases, with 15 bases between. Germline V gene sequence: CDR1 SGHRS, CDR2 YFSETQ. This CDR3 is built from 15 residues. The CDR3 region is CASSSMGAGAYEQYF. CDR3 DNA sequence: TGCGCCAGCAGCTCTATGGGAGCGGGTGCCTACGAGCAGTACTTC. The complete variable domain, with remaining parts taken from reference TRBV5-1 and TRBJ2-7, reads KAGVTQTPRYLIKTRGQQVTLSCSPISGHRSVSWYQQTPGQGLQFLFEYFSETQRNKGNFPGRFSGRQFSNSRSEMNVSTLELGDSALYLCASSSMGAGAYEQYFGPGTRLTVT.

The chain employs TRBV6-5 and TRBJ1-1, with D perhaps TRBD1 (5 bases). CDR1 MNHEY and CDR2 SVGAGI come from the germline V gene. V was cut by 0 bases and J by 4 bases, with 9 bases left in between. This CDR3 contains 14 residues. CDR3 residues: CASSYSRGGTEAFF. The CDR3 coding sequence is TGTGCCAGCAGTTACTCTCGGGGGGGCACTGAAGCTTTCTTT.

The chain combines TRBV28 with TRBJ2-3, with 8 positions matching TRBD2. Trimming cost V 4 bases and J 3 bases; bases outside gene matches: 12. The CDR3 has 17 residues. CDR1 and CDR2 from the germline V gene are MDHEN and SYDVKM. The CDR3 nucleotides read TGTGCCAGCAGTTCGCTGTATCGGGAGGGCGGGACAGATACGCAGTATTTT. This codes for CASSSLYREGGTDTQYF.

Remarks on this clone: Other DNA sequences from this sample encode an identical CDR3 as well. The chain uses TRBV9 and TRBJ2-2; TRBD2 is a possible D gene (6 bases). Trimming removed 7 bases from V and 2 bases from J, with 18 bases in between. Looked up from germline, CDR1 is SGDLS and CDR2 is YYNGEE. The CDR3 sequence is 16 residues long. Here the CDR3 reads CASSPRGGVNTGELFF. CDR3 coding DNA: TGTGCCAGCTCCCCGAGGGGCGGGGTAAACACCGGGGAGCTGTTTTTT.

This rearrangement joins TRBV10-3 to TRBJ2-3; perhaps TRBD2 as D (5 bases). Between the trimmed V and J ends, which lost 0 bases and 6 bases, there was a span of 16 bases. Germline V gene data show CDR1 as ENHRY and CDR2 as SYGVKD. The CDR3 is 16 residues long. CDR3 in DNA: TGTGCCATCAGTGAGTCGACTCGGGGAGTGGGGGATACGCAGTATTTT. Residues: CAISESTRGVGDTQYF.

The chain is built from TRBV5-1 and TRBJ1-1, with TRBD1 as a possible D gene (6 bases). Germline V gene lookup returns CDR1 SGHRS and CDR2 YFSETQ. This CDR3 spans 14 amino acids. V lost 4 bases, J lost 2 bases, and 12 bases lay in between. The DNA for the CDR3 is TGCGCCAGCAGCATACAGGGCCTTAACACTGAAGCTTTCTTT. Protein sequence: CASSIQGLNTEAFF.

The chain links TRBV11-2 to TRBJ2-5; 8 nucleotides align to TRBD2. V shed 2 bases and J 5 bases; nucleotides not matched to a gene: 4. CDR1 is SGHAT, CDR2 FQNNGV, per germline. The CDR3 length is 14 residues. CDR3 protein: CASSLRGGGETQYF. The CDR3 DNA is TGTGCCAGCAGCTTAAGGGGCGGGGGGGAGACCCAGTACTTC.

The chain is built from TRBV7-2 and TRBJ2-2, with TRBD2 matching 7 bases. CDR1 and CDR2 (germline): SGHTA, FQGNSA. V lost 5 bases to trimming and J lost 6 bases; unmatched junction nucleotides: 9. The CDR3 contains 15 residues. CDR3 protein: CASSPGTNSAGELFF. The CDR3 bases are TGTGCCAGCAGCCCCGGGACTAATTCGGCCGGGGAGCTGTTTTTT.

CDR3 region: CAISGDRGIQETQYF. In nucleotides, the CDR3 is TGTGCCATCAGTGGGGACAGGGGAATCCAAGAGACCCAGTACTTC. V and J are TRBV10-3 and TRBJ2-5, with 10 bases lining up with TRBD1. CDR1 and CDR2 (germline): ENHRY, SYGVKD. V lost 4 bases to trimming and J lost 1 base; unmatched junction nucleotides: 3. This CDR3 contains 15 residues.

The chain combines TRBV21-1 with TRBJ1-5; the table assigns TRBD1, which was not confirmed against the DNA. TRBV21-1 is designated a pseudogene. This CDR3 is 13 amino acids long. CDR3 residues: CASSKDINQPQHF. The CDR3 bases are TGTGCCAGCAGCAAAGACATAAATCAGCCCCAGCATTTT.

This chain joins TRBV4-3 and TRBJ2-2; 7 bases are shared with TRBD2. After removal of 1 base from V and 4 bases from J, the junction contained 9 bases not matched to a gene. The CDR3 runs 17 residues. The germline V gene has CDR1 LGHNA and CDR2 YSLEER. CDR3 residues: CASSQVFGGEGTGELFF. In DNA, the CDR3 is TGCGCCAGCAGCCAAGTATTCGGTGGGGAGGGCACCGGGGAGCTGTTTTTT.

This clone has more than one count but fewer than ten. This sequence joins TRBV11-3 and TRBJ2-2; no clear D. The CDR3 contains 12 residues. V lost 5 bases and J lost 5, with 6 bases in between. From germline, CDR1 is SGHNT and CDR2 YENEEA. The CDR3 DNA reads as TGTGCCAGCAGCCCCAGTACCGGGGAGCTGTTTTTT. Amino acid sequence: CASSPSTGELFF.

This rearrangement joins TRBV7-2 to TRBJ1-3, with 8 nucleotides matching TRBD1. Germline V lookup: CDR1 SGHTA, CDR2 FQGNSA. The V and J ends lost 0 bases and 5 bases, in that order; junction bases with no gene match: 3. The CDR3 sequence is 15 residues long. The DNA for the CDR3 is TGTGCCAGCAGCTTAGCTGGACAGGGACGAAACACCATATATTTT. Amino acids: CASSLAGQGRNTIYF.

The chain links TRBV4-3 to TRBJ2-3, with 11 bases matching TRBD1. The CDR3 spans 16 residues. The V and J ends lost 0 bases and 5 bases, in that order; junction bases with no gene match: 4. Germline loops: CDR1 LGHNA, CDR2 YSLEER. This CDR3 is CASSQDRTGGQDTQYF. Written as DNA, the CDR3 is TGCGCCAGCAGCCAAGACCGGACAGGGGGCCAAGATACGCAGTATTTT.

The rearrangement joins TRBV29-1 to TRBJ2-7; 9 nucleotides line up with TRBD1. Germline V lookup: CDR1 SQVTM, CDR2 ANQGSEA. CDR3 length equals 14 residues. Losses at the gene ends were 6 bases for V and 6 bases for J; bases not matched to a gene: 12. This CDR3 is CSVAIGTGRGEQYF. CDR3 nucleotides: TGCAGCGTCGCGATAGGGACAGGGCGCGGCGAGCAGTACTTC.

CDR3 loop: CASSPRDRKGTEQFF. The DNA of the CDR3 is TGTGCCAGCTCACCCAGGGACAGGAAAGGTACTGAGCAGTTCTTC. The chain is built from TRBV18 and TRBJ2-1; 8 nucleotides match TRBD1. CDR3 length: 15 residues. CDR1 is KGHSH and CDR2 is LQKENI in the germline V gene. After removal of 3 bases from V and 9 bases from J, the junction contained 10 bases not matched to a gene.

In this sample, this clone turned up a few times. This chain's CDR3 is CASSFAGAYEQYF. The CDR3 DNA reads as TGTGCCAGCAGTTTCGCAGGGGCCTACGAGCAGTACTTC. The chain joins TRBV12-3 or TRBV12-4 to TRBJ2-7, with TRBD1 as a possible D gene (6 bases). V gave up 3 bases and J gave up 2 bases, with 8 bases separating them. The CDR3 is 13 amino acids.

The chain has TRBV6-6 and TRBJ2-1; TRBD2 might be the D (7 bases). The germline V and J ends were trimmed by 8 bases and 6 bases, with 20 bases remaining between them. The CDR3 consists of 15 residues. Germline lookup yields CDR1 MNHNY and CDR2 SVGAGI (reference sequence). The CDR3 spells CASSPPGGRGNEQFF. The CDR3 nucleotides read TGTGCCAGCTCTCCCCCCGGGGGGCGGGGCAATGAGCAGTTCTTC.

V is TRBV27 and J is TRBJ1-1; 7 nucleotides align to TRBD1. Trimming took 6 bases from V and 3 from J; bases not matched to a gene: 7. The germline CDR1 and CDR2 sequences are MNHEY and SMNVEV (reference sequence). This CDR3 has 14 residues. CDR3 DNA sequence: TGTGCCAGCAGGGACAGGCCGGGAGACACTGAAGCTTTCTTT. It specifies CASRDRPGDTEAFF.

The gene calls are TRBV9 and TRBJ1-5, with D unclear. The V end lost 4 bases, the J end lost 7 bases, and 15 bases lay between the germline ends. The CDR3 covers 14 residues. CDR1 is SGDLS, CDR2 YYNGEE, per germline. The CDR3: CASSPWAWQQPQHF. The CDR3, as DNA: TGTGCCAGCAGCCCCTGGGCCTGGCAGCAGCCCCAGCATTTT.

Details on this clone: One junction end does not reproduce the germline sequence, and a read error may be involved. The chain employs TRBV28 and TRBJ2-6; weak D call: TRBD1 (5 bases). Germline loops: CDR1 MDHEN, CDR2 SYDVKM. The CDR3 spans 15 residues. The CDR3 sequence is CASSTAFSGANVLTF. Here the CDR3 DNA reads TGTGCCAGCAGCACTGCTTTCTCTGGGGCTAACGTCCTGACTTTC.